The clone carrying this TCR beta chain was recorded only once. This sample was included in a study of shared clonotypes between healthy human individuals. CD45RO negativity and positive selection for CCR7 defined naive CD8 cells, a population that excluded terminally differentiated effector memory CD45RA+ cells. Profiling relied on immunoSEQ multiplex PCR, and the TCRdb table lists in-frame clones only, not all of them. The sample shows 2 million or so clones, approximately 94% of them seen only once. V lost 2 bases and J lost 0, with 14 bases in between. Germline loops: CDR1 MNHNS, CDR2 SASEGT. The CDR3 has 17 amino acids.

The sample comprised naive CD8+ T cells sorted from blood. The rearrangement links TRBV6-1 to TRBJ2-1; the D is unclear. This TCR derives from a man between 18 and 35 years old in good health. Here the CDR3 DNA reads TGTGCCAGCAGTGAACGTTCGCGGATAAGCTCCTACAATGAGCAGTTCTTC. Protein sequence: CASSERSRISSYNEQFF.